The present T cell receptor beta chain was sequenced within a study of metastatic and nonmetastatic thyroid tumors. Germline trimming cut 2 bases from V and 2 bases from J; bases unmatched to any gene: 2. The CDR3 runs 14 residues. CDR1 and CDR2 from the germline V gene are SGHVS and FQNEAQ. TCRdb re-called the PCR reads via MiXCR. The sample contains tens of thousands of clones, about 23% of which appear only once. No treatment of any kind had been given to any patient before thyroid surgery. Sequencing was carried out using blood. The J gene is TRBJ2-7, the V gene TRBV7-8; the match to TRBD2 covers 8 bases. This receptor was obtained from a male donor with papillary thyroid cancer or a benign thyroid nodule (not recorded which). Some clones in this sample may be carry-over from other donors' samples. CDR3 nucleotide sequence: TGTGCCAGCAGCTTAACTAGCGGCACCTACGAGCAGTACTTC. It specifies CASSLTSGTYEQYF.